The TCR beta chain under discussion was sequenced for a study of T cells in Graves' hyperthyroidism and ophthalmopathy. Turning to the study itself: The initial diagnosis was the point when peripheral blood was collected, ahead of any treatment. Study-wide points: Blood also showed most of the thyroid clonotypes that were expanded above 0.001.

On this clonotype itself: Its antigen is undetermined.

Amplified regions were TCR beta CDR3 sequences from RNA transcripts. Primed by the HTBI set, a first-round RT-PCR was run on the TCR CDR3. TCRdb ran MiXCR on the multiplex PCR reads and lists one entry per CDR3 protein. This sample has over 700,000 distinct CDR3 sequences, with over 35% found just once. The V and J ends lost 0 bases and 4 bases respectively, with 9 bases between them. This CDR3 contains 15 residues. Germline CDR1 MNHEY, CDR2 SVGAGI. Patients were excluded because of uncontrolled infection, other autoimmune disease, pregnancy or lactation. The authors obtained PBMCs from about 9 ml of fresh peripheral blood.

The sample comprised blood. The TCR originated in a woman aged 35 to 49 with Graves' hyperthyroidism. The rearrangement uses TRBV6-5 and TRBJ1-4; tentatively, D is TRBD1 (5 bases). Here the CDR3 DNA reads TGTGCCAGCAGTTACTCTGGGGACTTTAATGAAAAACTGTTTTTT. This gives the protein CASSYSGDFNEKLFF.